Following are 30 T cell receptor beta chains from one sample sequenced in a study of cytomegalovirus exposure and HLA in healthy donors. With 60 Vbeta and 13 Jbeta primers, the PCR was carried out. This table comes from immunoSEQ multiplex PCR, and its TCRdb copy is limited to in-frame clones, with some not included. The sample table includes 70,000 to 90,000 clones. The material sequenced was PBMCs. These receptors were obtained from a young man in good health and CMV-seropositive.

The chain links TRBV10-3 to TRBJ2-3, with D perhaps matching TRBD2 (6 bases). Trimming shortened V by 3 bases and J by 0 bases, and 16 bases separated the two germline ends. Germline CDR1 and CDR2: ENHRY and SYGVKD. The CDR3 is made up of 17 amino acids. The CDR3 region has the DNA TGTGCCATCAGTGACTTGGAACCGGGACTTAGCACAGATACGCAGTATTTT. The encoded protein is CAISDLEPGLSTDTQYF.

V is TRBV20-1 and J is TRBJ1-2; D remains ambiguous. Trimming stripped 6 bases from V and 1 base from J, with 6 bases between. From germline, CDR1 is DFQATT and CDR2 SNEGSKA (reference sequence). The CDR3 sequence is 11 residues long. CDR3 nucleotides: TGCAGTGCCGTAATTAACTATGGCTACACCTTC. This encodes CSAVINYGYTF.

Written as DNA, the CDR3 is TGTGCCAGCAGCTATGATTGGGGCGACGGCTACACCTTC. It is translated as CASSYDWGDGYTF. The rearrangement links TRBV5-4 to TRBJ1-2; D perhaps matches TRBD1 (5 bases). Per the germline V gene, CDR1 is SGHNT and CDR2 is YYREEE (reference sequence). V dropped 3 bases and J dropped 8 bases, with 14 bases sitting between them. The CDR3 runs 13 residues.

This sequence joins TRBV19 and TRBJ2-1; 8 positions match TRBD1. CDR1 LNHDA and CDR2 SQIVND come from the germline V gene (reference sequence). The J segment lost 7 bases and the V segment lost 4 bases, leaving 12 bases of the junction unmatched. This CDR3 has 16 amino acids. The CDR3 loop reads CASSTPTGVVINEQFF. The CDR3 region has the DNA TGTGCCAGTAGTACCCCGACAGGGGTGGTGATAAATGAGCAGTTCTTC.

The chain combines TRBV28 with TRBJ2-7; unclear D gene. This CDR3 is built from 13 residues. Germline V gives CDR1 MDHEN, CDR2 SYDVKM. V was pared by 6 bases and J by 7 bases, with 16 bases between. The CDR3 DNA is TGTGCCAGCAGCGACACGTCAAACAGAGAGCAGTACTTC. This sequence encodes CASSDTSNREQYF. Supplemented by reference TRBV28 and TRBJ2-7, the full variable domain reads DVKVTQSSRYLVKRTGEKVFLECVQDMDHENMFWYRQDPGLGLRLIYFSYDVKMKEKGDIPEGYSVSREKKERFSLILESASTNQTSMYLCASSDTSNREQYFGPGTRLTVT.

The chain employs TRBV7-8 and TRBJ1-5, with D perhaps TRBD1 (6 bases). The CDR3 extends over 13 amino acids. Germline V gene lookup returns CDR1 SGHVS and CDR2 FQNEAQ. V dropped 3 bases and J dropped 5 bases, with 8 bases sitting between them. The CDR3 loop is CASSFRGDQPQHF. In DNA form, the CDR3 reads TGTGCCAGCAGCTTCAGGGGCGATCAGCCCCAGCATTTT.

The chain joins TRBV11-2 to TRBJ2-7, with TRBD2 matching 9 bases. Trimming took 4 bases from V and 2 from J; bases not matched to a gene: 3. Germline CDR1 reads SGHAT; CDR2 reads FQNNGV. The CDR3 loop spans 14 amino acids. This CDR3 reads CASSSTSGPYEQYF. The CDR3 DNA follows: TGTGCCAGCAGCTCGACTAGCGGTCCCTACGAGCAGTACTTC.

V is TRBV29-1 and J is TRBJ1-5; D is perhaps TRBD1 (6 bases). This CDR3 comprises 12 residues. Trimming left V 8 bases short and J 4 bases short, with 12 bases between. The germline V gene encodes CDR1 SQVTM and CDR2 ANQGSEA. The CDR3 nucleotides are TGCAGCTCGGACAGTAAAAATCAGCCCCAGCATTTT. Translated: CSSDSKNQPQHF.

The rearrangement links TRBV6-6 to TRBJ1-1; D call uncertain. Germline V gene data show CDR1 as MNHNY and CDR2 as SVGAGI (reference sequence). This CDR3 comprises 12 residues. Trimming stripped 3 bases from V and 11 bases from J, with 13 bases between. For the CDR3, the DNA is TGTGCCAGCAGTTATATAGCAGACCTGGCTTTCTTT. Its protein product is CASSYIADLAFF.

The chain uses TRBV4-1 and TRBJ1-1; the match to TRBD1 covers 7 bases. Unmatched junction bases numbered 9, after V lost 5 bases and J lost 0 bases. This CDR3 comprises 16 residues. Germline values: CDR1 MGHRA, CDR2 YSYEKL. CDR3 DNA: TGCGCCAGCAGCATTCGACAGGGCTATATGAACACTGAAGCTTTCTTT. Translation: CASSIRQGYMNTEAFF.

The V gene is TRBV2, the J gene TRBJ1-5; D ambiguous. Trimming removed 10 bases at V and 2 bases at J, with 15 bases between. The V gene's germline CDR1 is SNHLY and CDR2 FYNNEI. The CDR3 is 14 residues long. The CDR3 region has the DNA TGTGCCACGAAAAAAGGGCGGGGCAATCAGCCCCAGCATTTT. Translated: CATKKGRGNQPQHF.

This rearrangement joins TRBV11-2 to TRBJ2-7; possibly TRBD1 for D (6 bases). CDR3 length: 14 amino acids. In germline, CDR1 is SGHAT, CDR2 FQNNGV. V was trimmed by 4 bases and J by 5 bases, leaving 15 bases between them. The CDR3 nucleotides read TGTGCCAGCAGCTCAGTCCCAGGGGCCCACGAGCAGTACTTC. Protein sequence: CASSSVPGAHEQYF.

This chain joins TRBV20-1 and TRBJ2-3; 7 bases agree with TRBD1. V lost 6 bases, J lost 6 bases, and 3 bases stayed unmatched. The CDR3 totals 11 residues. The germline V gene has CDR1 DFQATT and CDR2 SNEGSKA (reference sequence). The CDR3 coding sequence is TGCAGTGCACGACAGGGTGATACGCAGTATTTT. Translation: CSARQGDTQYF.

The J gene is TRBJ2-3, the V gene TRBV9; the D gene is possibly TRBD2 (5 bases). CDR1 and CDR2 from the germline V gene are SGDLS and YYNGEE. V lost 0 bases and J 6 bases, leaving 26 bases between the germline ends. This CDR3 is built from 19 residues. This CDR3 is CASSVEGRETNGVGDTQYF. In nucleotides, the CDR3 is TGTGCCAGCAGCGTAGAAGGTAGGGAGACTAATGGGGTTGGGGATACGCAGTATTTT.

The gene calls are TRBV18 and TRBJ2-7, with 11 bases that match TRBD1. Germline CDR1 reads KGHSH; CDR2 reads LQKENI. The CDR3 has 18 amino acids. V shed 3 bases and J 0 bases; nucleotides not matched to a gene: 10. CDR3 sequence (DNA): TGTGCCAGCTCACCTATGAATCCCGGGACAGGGGGCTCCTACGAGCAGTACTTC. Translating it yields CASSPMNPGTGGSYEQYF.

The chain has TRBV7-9 and TRBJ2-1, with a possible D match to TRBD2 (6 bases). CDR1 is SEHNR, CDR2 FQNEAQ, per germline (reference sequence). The CDR3 extends over 15 amino acids. The ends were cut back, 6 bases at V and 10 bases at J, with 22 bases in the middle. In DNA, the CDR3 is TGTGCCAGCAGTCTTATCGTAGCGGCCCCAGGGGAGCAGTTCTTC. Its translation: CASSLIVAAPGEQFF.

The chain is built from TRBV9 and TRBJ1-4; no clear D gene. The CDR3 length is 15 residues. The ends were cut back, 4 bases at V and 5 bases at J, with 15 bases in the middle. The germline V gene has CDR1 SGDLS and CDR2 YYNGEE. The chain's CDR3 is CASSSPGISNEKLFF. CDR3 DNA sequence: TGTGCCAGCAGCTCGCCCGGGATTTCGAATGAAAAACTGTTTTTT.

V gene TRBV7-6 combines with J gene TRBJ2-2; 12 bases fit TRBD1. The CDR3 has 18 amino acids. V was clipped by 2 bases and J by 6 bases; unmatched bases: 10. The germline V gene encodes CDR1 SGHVS and CDR2 FNYEAQ. In nucleotides, the CDR3 is TGTGCCAGCAGCTTATACCCCCCGGGACAGGGGGCGTCCGGGGAGCTGTTTTTT. Its translation: CASSLYPPGQGASGELFF.

The chain is built from TRBV28 and TRBJ2-7, with 8 bases identical to TRBD1. V gave up 6 bases and J gave up 6 bases; unmatched junction bases: 13. CDR1 and CDR2 from the germline V gene are MDHEN and SYDVKM. This CDR3 has 15 residues. CDR3 in DNA: TGTGCCAGCAGCAAAATCCAGGGGGCGAATCCCGAGCAGTACTTC. Residues: CASSKIQGANPEQYF.

V and J are TRBV4-2 and TRBJ2-7, with 10 bases lining up with TRBD1. The CDR3 spans 16 residues. CDR1 is LGHNA and CDR2 is YNFKEQ in the germline V gene. V was pared by 4 bases and J by 0 bases, with 6 bases of the junction left unmatched. The CDR3 protein is CASSRTGQGFSYEQYF. The CDR3 DNA reads as TGTGCCAGCAGCCGTACGGGACAGGGGTTCTCCTACGAGCAGTACTTC.

V is TRBV5-1 and J is TRBJ1-1, with 9 bases lining up with TRBD1. V lost 0 bases and J lost 7; bases outside the gene matches: 4. CDR3 length equals 14 residues. Germline lookup yields CDR1 SGHRS and CDR2 YFSETQ. The DNA of the CDR3 is TGCGCCAGCAGCTTGGTAGACAGGGGGGATGAAGCTTTCTTT. Its translation: CASSLVDRGDEAFF.

The rearrangement links TRBV28 to TRBJ1-5; perhaps TRBD1 as D (6 bases). The CDR3 is made up of 17 amino acids. The germline CDR1 and CDR2 sequences are MDHEN and SYDVKM. Trimming removed 2 bases from V and 7 bases from J, with 21 bases in between. In DNA form, the CDR3 reads TGTGCCAGCAGTTTAGGGGGGGGGCACCCGTCTTGGCAGCCCCAGCATTTT. It codes for CASSLGGGHPSWQPQHF.

The chain links TRBV27 to TRBJ1-5; 8 bases are shared with TRBD1. This CDR3 contains 17 residues. Germline assignment: CDR1 MNHEY and CDR2 SMNVEV (reference sequence). J gave up 5 bases and V 5 bases, and 14 bases lay outside the gene matches. The chain's CDR3 is CASSPWTGHGVDQPQHF. In DNA form, the CDR3 reads TGTGCCAGCAGTCCGTGGACAGGGCATGGGGTCGATCAGCCCCAGCATTTT.

To note about this clone: The junction differs from germline at one of its ends, possibly a read error. Here the CDR3 DNA reads TGTGCCAGCACAGGGGGCAACCAGCCCCAGCATTTT. Its translation: CASTGGNQPQHF. V usage is TRBV2 and J usage is TRBJ1-5, with TRBD1 matching over 8 bases. CDR3 length: 12 amino acids. In germline, CDR1 is SNHLY, CDR2 FYNNEI.

V gene TRBV28 combines with J gene TRBJ2-3, with D possibly being TRBD2 (6 bases). V lost 7 bases, J lost 4 bases, and 18 bases lay in between. Germline V CDR1 and CDR2: MDHEN, SYDVKM. The CDR3 runs 15 residues. The CDR3 sequence: CASNRGGIRADTQYF. As DNA, the CDR3 is TGTGCCAGCAATCGCGGCGGGATCAGGGCAGATACGCAGTATTTT.

The V call is TRBV4-1, the J call TRBJ1-1, with TRBD1 matching over 12 bases. Germline CDR1 and CDR2: MGHRA and YSYEKL. Trimming cost V 4 bases and J 3 bases; bases outside gene matches: 15. CDR3 size: 19 residues. The CDR3 sequence: CASSLRIPGQGAWDTEAFF. The CDR3 bases are TGCGCCAGCAGCCTAAGAATCCCGGGACAGGGGGCTTGGGACACTGAAGCTTTCTTT.

This chain connects TRBV5-1 to TRBJ1-1; D call uncertain. CDR3 length: 15 residues. Germline assignment: CDR1 SGHRS and CDR2 YFSETQ. Deletions cut 0 bases from V and 0 bases from J, with 9 bases between. The CDR3 DNA reads as TGCGCCAGCAGCTTGGATCTAGCTTTGAACACTGAAGCTTTCTTT. The encoded protein is CASSLDLALNTEAFF.

This chain uses TRBV19 with TRBJ2-3; 7 nucleotides align to TRBD2. V lost 0 bases to trimming and J lost 0 bases; unmatched junction nucleotides: 0. CDR3 length equals 15 residues. Per the germline V gene, CDR1 is LNHDA and CDR2 is SQIVND (reference sequence). The CDR3 region is CASSIEAGSTDTQYF. The CDR3 DNA sequence: TGTGCCAGTAGTATAGAAGCGGGGAGCACAGATACGCAGTATTTT.

This sequence joins TRBV5-1 and TRBJ2-1, with 8 bases matching TRBD2. V lost 3 bases and J lost 7; bases outside the gene matches: 15. CDR1 SGHRS and CDR2 YFSETQ come from the germline V gene. The CDR3 totals 17 residues. CDR3 bases: TGCGCCAGCAGCTCCCCCCCAGGCGGGAGGTCTGGGAATGAGCAGTTCTTC. As protein: CASSSPPGGRSGNEQFF.

The chain is built from TRBV7-9 and TRBJ1-2; no definite D call. The germline CDR1 and CDR2 sequences are SEHNR and FQNEAQ (reference sequence). CDR3 length: 16 amino acids. Trimming cost V 5 bases and J 0 bases, with 16 bases left between them. The CDR3, as DNA: TGTGCCAGCAGCGACACCGACGGAGGAGCTAACTATGGCTACACCTTC. This translates into CASSDTDGGANYGYTF.